These 20 T cell receptor beta chains came from one sample sequenced in a study of OX40 agonist ivuxolimab in advanced cancers. The repertoire was sequenced with immunoSEQ multiplex PCR; TCRdb's copy has only in-frame clones and lacks some. The sample yields more than 50,000 clones, 85% seen once. This specimen consisted of CD4+ or CD8+ T cells sorted from blood, obtained in a trial of the OX40 agonist ivuxolimab. These receptors were taken from an adult with an advanced solid tumor such as melanoma, head and neck, liver or kidney cancer.

The CDR3 loop reads CASSLTTGRNYGYTF. In DNA form, the CDR3 reads TGCGCCAGCAGCTTGACGACAGGGAGAAACTATGGCTACACCTTC. This chain joins TRBV5-1 and TRBJ1-2; 7 positions match TRBD1. The CDR3 is made up of 15 amino acids. The J segment lost 2 bases and the V segment lost 1 base, leaving 5 bases of the junction unmatched. Germline CDR1 is SGHRS and CDR2 is YFSETQ.

This sequence joins TRBV20-1 and TRBJ1-1, with D hard to call. Per germline, CDR1 DFQATT and CDR2 SNEGSKA (reference sequence). This CDR3 contains 10 residues. The V end lost 6 bases, the J end lost 5 bases, and 7 bases lay between the germline ends. The CDR3: CSAGFTEAFF. CDR3 nucleotides: TGCAGTGCAGGTTTTACTGAAGCTTTCTTT.

V and J are TRBV28 and TRBJ1-5; TRBD1 is a possible D gene (6 bases). With 8 bases removed from V and 6 bases from J, the gap between germline ends came to 11 bases. CDR1 is MDHEN, CDR2 SYDVKM, per germline. This CDR3 spans 12 amino acids. DNA of the CDR3: TGTGCCAGCGAGGGGGTATCTCAGCCCCAGCATTTT. Translation: CASEGVSQPQHF.

The chain joins TRBV6-1 to TRBJ1-2, with D maybe TRBD1 (5 bases). V was cut by 6 bases and J by 2 bases, with 13 bases left in between. Germline V gene sequence: CDR1 MNHNS, CDR2 SASEGT. The CDR3 extends over 14 amino acids. This chain's CDR3 is CASSLGLGNYGYTF. The CDR3 nucleotides read TGTGCCAGCAGCCTGGGACTTGGGAACTATGGCTACACCTTC.

The chain recombines TRBV29-1 with TRBJ1-2, with 7 bases identical to TRBD1. The CDR3 loop spans 13 amino acids. V dropped 3 bases and J dropped 5; count of bases not matched to a gene: 6. Looked up from germline, CDR1 is SQVTM and CDR2 is ANQGSEA. CDR3 amino acids: CSVDSTGLYGYTF. CDR3 in DNA: TGCAGCGTTGATTCGACAGGGCTTTATGGCTACACCTTC. The whole variable domain, remainder taken from reference TRBV29-1 and TRBJ1-2, is SAVISQKPSRDICQRGTSLTIQCQVDSQVTMMFWYRQQPGQSLTLIATANQGSEATYESGFVIDKFPISRPNLTFSTLTVSNMSPEDSSIYLCSVDSTGLYGYTFGSGTRLTVV.

This rearrangement joins TRBV18 to TRBJ1-2; 8 nucleotides agree with TRBD1. Looked up from germline, CDR1 is KGHSH and CDR2 is LQKENI. Trimming took 0 bases from V and 2 from J; bases not matched to a gene: 5. The CDR3 is 16 residues long. DNA of the CDR3: TGTGCCAGCTCACCACCGCGGCAGGGGGCCAACTATGGCTACACCTTC. Its protein is CASSPPRQGANYGYTF.

In this sample, this clone turned up a few times. V is TRBV19 and J is TRBJ1-4; weak D call: TRBD1 (6 bases). Germline V gives CDR1 LNHDA, CDR2 SQIVND (reference sequence). CDR3 length equals 14 residues. The V gene lost 5 bases and the J gene lost 3 bases, with 10 bases spanning the gap. The CDR3 here is CASSRWGPNEKLFF. The CDR3 nucleotides read TGTGCCAGTAGTCGATGGGGGCCTAATGAAAAACTGTTTTTT. The entire variable domain, with the rest obtained from reference TRBV19 and TRBJ1-4, is as follows: DGGITQSPKYLFRKEGQNVTLSCEQNLNHDAMYWYRQDPGQGLRLIYYSQIVNDFQKGDIAEGYSVSREKKESFPLTVTSAQKNPTAFYLCASSRWGPNEKLFFGSGTQLSVL.

The chain employs TRBV18 and TRBJ2-1; the match to TRBD2 covers 13 bases. Germline values: CDR1 KGHSH, CDR2 LQKENI. V lost 2 bases to trimming and J lost 4 bases; unmatched junction nucleotides: 5. CDR3 size: 17 residues. CDR3: CASSPKGTSGDYNEQFF. The CDR3 DNA sequence: TGTGCCAGCTCACCAAAGGGGACTAGCGGGGATTACAATGAGCAGTTCTTC.

The J gene is TRBJ2-5, the V gene TRBV2, with 10 bases that match TRBD2. CDR1 is SNHLY, CDR2 FYNNEI, per germline. The length of the CDR3 is 13 residues. J was trimmed by 5 bases and V by 11 bases; bases with no gene match: 8. The CDR3 here is CARAGGLGETQYF. In nucleotides, the CDR3 is TGTGCCCGAGCGGGGGGGCTTGGGGAGACCCAGTACTTC. The full variable domain, with the rest looked up from reference TRBV2 and TRBJ2-5, is EPEVTQTPSHQVTQMGQEVILRCVPISNHLYFYWYRQILGQKVEFLVSFYNNEISEKSEIFDDQFSVERPDGSNFTLKIRSTKLEDSAMYFCARAGGLGETQYFGPGTRLLVL.

The chain links TRBV10-1 to TRBJ2-2; possible D gene TRBD1, 5 bases. The CDR3 extends over 19 amino acids. V lost 0 bases and J lost 1, with 18 bases in between. From germline, CDR1 is WNHNN and CDR2 SYGVQD (reference sequence). As DNA, the CDR3 is TGCGCCAGCAGTGAGTCGACTCCTGGCAGGGCGGTGAACACCGGGGAGCTGTTTTTT. Its translation is CASSESTPGRAVNTGELFF.

This clone appeared once. The chain recombines TRBV30 with TRBJ1-2; D is uncertain. CDR1 is GTSNPN and CDR2 is SVGIG in the germline V gene (reference sequence). The length of the CDR3 is 14 residues. The V and J ends lost 3 bases and 4 bases respectively, with 15 bases between them. CDR3 sequence reads: CAWRVYSLPYGYTF. As DNA, the CDR3 is TGTGCCTGGAGGGTGTACAGTTTGCCCTATGGCTACACCTTC.

The rearrangement uses TRBV6-5 and TRBJ1-6, with D unresolved. CDR3 size: 14 residues. V was trimmed by 2 bases and J by 8 bases, leaving 10 bases between them. CDR1 and CDR2 from the germline V gene are MNHEY and SVGAGI. In DNA form, the CDR3 reads TGTGCCAGCAGTTACAAGGGTCGGGATTCACCCCTCCACTTT. Amino acid sequence: CASSYKGRDSPLHF.

The chain joins TRBV19 to TRBJ2-5; no reliable D call. Germline V gene data show CDR1 as LNHDA and CDR2 as SQIVND (reference sequence). V was clipped by 5 bases and J by 5 bases, with 12 bases between them. The CDR3 length is 13 residues. The CDR3 coding sequence is TGTGCCAGTAGTCCATGGACGAAGGAGACCCAGTACTTC. This translates into CASSPWTKETQYF.

The chain combines TRBV18 with TRBJ1-2; D not certain. V gave up 6 bases and J gave up 1 base, with 9 bases separating them. Looked up from germline, CDR1 is KGHSH and CDR2 is LQKENI. The CDR3 is made up of 13 amino acids. The CDR3 loop reads CASSPVRNYGYTF. For the CDR3, the DNA is TGTGCCAGCTCCCCCGTTCGTAACTATGGCTACACCTTC.

The chain employs TRBV9 and TRBJ2-5, with 9 bases lining up with TRBD2. Trimming took 4 bases from V and 4 from J; bases not matched to a gene: 8. CDR1 and CDR2 (germline): SGDLS, YYNGEE. The CDR3 loop spans 15 amino acids. CDR3 DNA: TGTGCCAGCAGCCACGGGCGGGGGGGCCGAGAGACCCAGTACTTC. It yields the protein CASSHGRGGRETQYF.

The J gene is TRBJ1-1, the V gene TRBV28, with D perhaps TRBD1 (6 bases). Germline lookup yields CDR1 MDHEN and CDR2 SYDVKM. V dropped 6 bases and J dropped 10 bases, with 18 bases sitting between them. This CDR3 region has 13 residues. The CDR3 here is CASSPTRGRGAFF. In DNA, the CDR3 is TGTGCCAGCAGCCCCACCAGGGGAAGGGGAGCTTTCTTT.

The chain is built from TRBV2 and TRBJ2-5; 10 bases map to TRBD2. Germline CDR1 is SNHLY and CDR2 is FYNNEI. Trimming took 6 bases from V and 2 from J; bases not matched to a gene: 3. This CDR3 is built from 14 residues. CDR3 nucleotides: TGTGCCAGCAGGTGGACTAGCGGACAAGAGACCCAGTACTTC. Encoded protein: CASRWTSGQETQYF.

This clone appeared a few times. The chain links TRBV10-3 to TRBJ2-3; tentative D call: TRBD2 (8 bases). The CDR3 runs to 16 residues. The germline gives CDR1 ENHRY, CDR2 SYGVKD. The germline V and J ends were trimmed by 5 bases and 0 bases, with 15 bases remaining between them. CDR3 protein: CAISKAGDSSTDTQYF. CDR3 coding DNA: TGTGCCATCAGTAAAGCGGGGGACAGTAGCACAGATACGCAGTATTTT.

The chain is built from TRBV29-1 and TRBJ2-5, with D unresolved. The CDR3 runs 14 residues. Germline CDR1 SQVTM, CDR2 ANQGSEA. Trimming left V 0 bases short and J 5 bases short, with 13 bases between. The CDR3 DNA reads as TGCAGCGTTGAAGACAGGACCAGGTCCGAGACCCAGTACTTC. Amino acids: CSVEDRTRSETQYF.

The rearrangement joins TRBV28 to TRBJ1-3; D remains ambiguous. Trimming left V 3 bases short and J 0 bases short, with 6 bases between. The CDR3 consists of 14 residues. Germline assignment: CDR1 MDHEN and CDR2 SYDVKM. The CDR3 protein is CASSLEFSGNTIYF. CDR3 nucleotides: TGTGCCAGCAGTTTGGAGTTCTCTGGAAACACCATATATTTT.